This record concerns one T cell receptor beta chain sequence. Its antigen is unknown. The data were taken from a study of beta chain features in type 1 diabetes. Overall study results and limits: TCRB CDR3 length was moderately but significantly reduced in all four CD4+ subsets of Type 1 diabetes patients.

The authors reverse transcribed all of the isolated RNA, so sequencing captured expressed TCRB transcripts. The data were produced by immunoSEQ multiplex PCR, yet TCRdb's version contains in-frame clones alone and is incomplete. The table shows around 300,000 clones, with about 15% occurring only once. Germline CDR1 and CDR2: SGHTA and FQGNSA. The CDR3 is 13 residues long. V shed 5 bases, J shed 5 bases, and the junction held 3 bases outside the gene matches. This receptor was taken from a man younger than 35 with type 1 diabetes. What was sequenced was naive CD4+ T cells from blood. The gene calls are TRBV7-2 and TRBJ2-3; 8 positions agree with TRBD1. Here the CDR3 DNA reads TGTGCCAGCAGCCCCACAGGGGGAGATACGCAGTATTTT. Translating gives CASSPTGGDTQYF.